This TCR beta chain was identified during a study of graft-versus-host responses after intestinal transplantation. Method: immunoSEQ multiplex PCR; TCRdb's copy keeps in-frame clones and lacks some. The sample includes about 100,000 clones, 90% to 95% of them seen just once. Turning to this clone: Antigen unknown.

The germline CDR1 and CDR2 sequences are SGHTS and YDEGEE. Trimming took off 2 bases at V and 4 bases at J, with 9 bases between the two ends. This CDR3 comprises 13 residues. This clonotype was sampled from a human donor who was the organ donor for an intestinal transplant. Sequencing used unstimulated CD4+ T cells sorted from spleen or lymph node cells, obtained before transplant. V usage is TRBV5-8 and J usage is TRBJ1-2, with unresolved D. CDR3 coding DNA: TGTGCCAGCAGCTTACGTAGTAGCTATGGCTACACCTTC. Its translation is CASSLRSSYGYTF.